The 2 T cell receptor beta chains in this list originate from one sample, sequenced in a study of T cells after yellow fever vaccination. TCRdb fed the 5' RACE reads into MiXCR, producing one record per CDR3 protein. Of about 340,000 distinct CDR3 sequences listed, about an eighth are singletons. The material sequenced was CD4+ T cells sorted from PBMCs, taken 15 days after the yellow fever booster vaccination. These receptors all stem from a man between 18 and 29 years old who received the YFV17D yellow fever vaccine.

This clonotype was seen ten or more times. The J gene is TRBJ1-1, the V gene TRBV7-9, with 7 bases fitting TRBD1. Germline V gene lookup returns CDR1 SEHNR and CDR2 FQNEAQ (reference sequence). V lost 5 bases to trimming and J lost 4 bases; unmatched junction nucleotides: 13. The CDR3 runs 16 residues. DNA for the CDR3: TGTGCCAGCAGCCCGGACAGGTTGGGTTTGCGCACTGAAGCTTTCTTT. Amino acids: CASSPDRLGLRTEAFF.

As DNA, the CDR3 is TGCGCCAGCAGCCTTGGAACGGGAAAGAACACCGGGGAGCTGTTTTTT. This encodes CASSLGTGKNTGELFF. The gene calls are TRBV4-3 and TRBJ2-2; possible D gene TRBD2, 5 bases. CDR3 length: 16 amino acids. Germline CDR1 reads LGHNA; CDR2 reads YSLEER. The V gene lost 4 bases and the J gene lost 1 base, with 13 bases spanning the gap.